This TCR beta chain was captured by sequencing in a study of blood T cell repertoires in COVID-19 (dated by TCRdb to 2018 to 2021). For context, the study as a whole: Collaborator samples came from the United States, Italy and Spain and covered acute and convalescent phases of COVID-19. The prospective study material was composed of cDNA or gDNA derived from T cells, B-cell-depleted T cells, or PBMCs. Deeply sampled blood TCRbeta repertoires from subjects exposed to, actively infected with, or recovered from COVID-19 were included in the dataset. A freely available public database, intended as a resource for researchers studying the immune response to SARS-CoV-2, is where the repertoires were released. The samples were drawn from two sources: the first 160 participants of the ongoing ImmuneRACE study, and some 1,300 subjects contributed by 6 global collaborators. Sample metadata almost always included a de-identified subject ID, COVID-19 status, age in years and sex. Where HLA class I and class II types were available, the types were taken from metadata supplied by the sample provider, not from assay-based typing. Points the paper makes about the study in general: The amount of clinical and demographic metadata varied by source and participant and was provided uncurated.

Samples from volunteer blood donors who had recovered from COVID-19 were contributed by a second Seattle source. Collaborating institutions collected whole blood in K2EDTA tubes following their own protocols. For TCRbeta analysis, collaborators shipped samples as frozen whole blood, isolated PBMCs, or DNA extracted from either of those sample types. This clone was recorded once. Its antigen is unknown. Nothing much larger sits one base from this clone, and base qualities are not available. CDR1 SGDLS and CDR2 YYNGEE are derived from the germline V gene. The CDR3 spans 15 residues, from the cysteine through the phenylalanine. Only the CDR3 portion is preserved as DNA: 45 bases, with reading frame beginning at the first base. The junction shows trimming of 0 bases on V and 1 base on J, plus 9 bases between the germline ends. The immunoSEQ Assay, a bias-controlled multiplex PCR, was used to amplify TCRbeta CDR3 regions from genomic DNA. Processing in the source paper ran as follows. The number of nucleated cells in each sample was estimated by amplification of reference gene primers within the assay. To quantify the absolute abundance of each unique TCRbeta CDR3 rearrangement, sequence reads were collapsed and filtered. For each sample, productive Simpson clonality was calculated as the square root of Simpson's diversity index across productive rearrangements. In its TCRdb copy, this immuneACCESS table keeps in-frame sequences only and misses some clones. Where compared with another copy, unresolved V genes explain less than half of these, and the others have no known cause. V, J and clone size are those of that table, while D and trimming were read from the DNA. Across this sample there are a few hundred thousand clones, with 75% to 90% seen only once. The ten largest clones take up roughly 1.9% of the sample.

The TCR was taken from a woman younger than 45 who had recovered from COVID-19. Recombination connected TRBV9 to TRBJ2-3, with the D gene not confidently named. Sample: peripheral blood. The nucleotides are TGTGCCAGCAGCGTAGATGACGGAGGCACAGATACGCAGTATTTT. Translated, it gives CASSVDDGGTDTQYF.